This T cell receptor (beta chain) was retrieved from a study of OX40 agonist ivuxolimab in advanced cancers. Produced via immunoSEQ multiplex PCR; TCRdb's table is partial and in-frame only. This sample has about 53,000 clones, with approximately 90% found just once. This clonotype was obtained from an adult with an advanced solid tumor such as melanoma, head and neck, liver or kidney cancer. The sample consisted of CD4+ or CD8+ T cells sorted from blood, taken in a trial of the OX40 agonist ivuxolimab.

The CDR3 DNA follows: TGTGCCAGCAGTGAAGTTTTTAGGGTTGTGGGGTCCTACGAGCAGTACTTC. Its translation: CASSEVFRVVGSYEQYF. The chain recombines TRBV6-1 with TRBJ2-7; D ambiguous. Trimming left V 1 base short and J 1 base short, with 17 bases between. CDR1 and CDR2 (germline): MNHNS, SASEGT. The length of the CDR3 is 17 residues.